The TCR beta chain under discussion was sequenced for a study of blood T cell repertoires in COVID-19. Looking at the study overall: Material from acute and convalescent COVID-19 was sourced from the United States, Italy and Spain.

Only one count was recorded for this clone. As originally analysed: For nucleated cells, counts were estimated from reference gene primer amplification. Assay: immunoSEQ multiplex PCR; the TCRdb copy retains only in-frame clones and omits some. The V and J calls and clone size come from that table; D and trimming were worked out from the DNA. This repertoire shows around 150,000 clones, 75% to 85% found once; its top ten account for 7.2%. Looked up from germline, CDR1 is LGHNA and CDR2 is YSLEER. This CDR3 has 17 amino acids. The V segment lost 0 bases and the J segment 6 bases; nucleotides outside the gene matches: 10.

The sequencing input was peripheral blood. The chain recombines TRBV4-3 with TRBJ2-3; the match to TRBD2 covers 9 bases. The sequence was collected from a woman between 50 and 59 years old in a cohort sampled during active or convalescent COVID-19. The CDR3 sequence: CASSQDRKVAGADTQYF. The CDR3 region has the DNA TGCGCCAGCAGCCAAGATAGGAAAGTAGCGGGGGCTGATACGCAGTATTTT.